This TCR beta chain was recovered during a study of CD8 T cells in Susac syndrome. General study results and limits: In total CD8+ repertoires, roughly 16 Susac-specific public clones were detected, and CD8+ TEMRA repertoires contained roughly 5.

Worth noting for this clonotype: Its cognate antigen is unknown.

TCR beta was sequenced from blood CD8+ and CD4+ T cells. Diagnostic criteria defined recently for definite or probable disease were met by the Susac syndrome patients. Germline loops: CDR1 LNHNV, CDR2 YYDKDF (reference sequence). The CDR3 loop spans 15 amino acids. The ends lost 2 bases at V and 0 bases at J; junction bases unmatched: 2. Reverse transcription of about 0.45 to 1 ug RNA was performed with random hexamers. MiXCR, applied by TCRdb to the immunoSEQ multiplex PCR reads, yields one record per CDR3 protein. The profile shows some 140,000 distinct CDR3 sequences, roughly 94% of them singletons.

Sequencing was done on a sample of CD8+ T cells from PBMCs. The rearrangement joins TRBV15 to TRBJ2-7; TRBD1 matches 9 bases. This sequence originates from a human donor with Susac syndrome. CDR3 sequence reads: CATSRLQGASYEQYF. In DNA form, the CDR3 reads TGTGCCACCAGCAGACTACAGGGGGCCTCCTACGAGCAGTACTTC.